This entry describes one T cell receptor beta chain. Peripheral blood CD8+ and CD4+ T cells were profiled by TCR beta sequencing. The data were taken from a study of CD8 T cells in Susac syndrome. Study details: Patients with Susac syndrome were therapy-naive, taking corticosteroids, with some also receiving intravenous immunoglobulin, or taking intravenous immunoglobulin alone at the time their blood was drawn.

V dropped 6 bases and J dropped 6 bases, with 7 bases sitting between them. The CDR3 sequence is 11 residues long. Germline CDR1 ENHRY, CDR2 SYGVKD. Reverse transcription of roughly 0.5 to 1 ug RNA used random hexamers. An immunoSEQ multiplex PCR amplified TCR beta CDR3 over 54 Vbeta and 13 Jbeta. TCRdb reprocessed the immunoSEQ multiplex PCR reads with MiXCR, giving one entry per CDR3 protein. The top ten clones hold 0.075% to 0.1% of a sample with approximately 190,000 distinct CDR3 sequences, 90% to 96% of them seen once. This receptor was taken from a human donor with Susac syndrome. The chain joins TRBV10-3 to TRBJ2-3, with no clear D. The material sequenced was CD4+ T cells from PBMCs. The CDR3 DNA is TGTGCCATCAGGGGAACGGATACGCAGTATTTT. Its protein is CAIRGTDTQYF.